This T cell receptor beta chain appears in the sequencing data of a study of blood T cells in healthy people across ages. To note about this clonotype: Antigen: not known.

A second PCR of 7 to 11 cycles used a sample-barcoded 5' primer and a J-beta primer mix. One entry per CDR3 protein results from TCRdb running MiXCR on the 5' RACE reads. The sample holds under 1,100,000 distinct CDR3 sequences, under 30% seen once. Study results and limitations: The donors' CMV status was not determined, possibly confounding changes in expanded clonotypes. Higher diversity and more naive CD4+ cells were features of long-lived donors, compared to aged donors.

Germline CDR1 and CDR2: MNHNY and SVGAGI (reference sequence). The CDR3 runs 15 residues. V was trimmed by 2 bases and J by 4 bases, leaving 15 bases between them. These data also formed part of another study, on T cells of mothers and their children.

The specimen was blood. The receptor comes from a girl aged 2 to 10 in good health. The V call is TRBV6-6, the J call TRBJ2-7; weak D call: TRBD1 (5 bases). CDR3 bases: TGTGCCAGCAGTTACCCGGAACAGGAGACGTACGAGCAGTACTTC. Residues: CASSYPEQETYEQYF.